The source of this TCR beta chain is a study of blood T cells in healthy people across ages. Study observations and caveats: Unsorted PBMC input precluded a conclusive naive versus antigen-experienced comparison.

The study isolated at least 6 million PBMCs from each sample. For the second PCR, which ran for about 6 to 12 cycles, a sample-barcoded 5' primer and a J-beta primer mix were used. All samples yielded 3 million or more CDR3-containing paired-end reads. TCRdb reprocessed the 5' RACE reads with MiXCR, giving one entry per CDR3 protein. Among a few hundred thousand distinct CDR3 sequences listed, about 52% were seen once. The sample holds a few counts of this clonotype. Its antigen is currently unknown. Sequenced material: blood. The sequence was collected from a man in his sixties in good health.

The CDR3: CASSRQGVSYEQYF. The CDR3 DNA reads TGCGCCAGCAGCCGGCAGGGGGTTTCCTACGAGCAGTACTTC. The rearrangement links TRBV5-1 to TRBJ2-7, with TRBD1 identical over 7 bases. Per germline, CDR1 SGHRS and CDR2 YFSETQ. The CDR3 is made up of 14 amino acids. With V trimmed by 4 bases and J by 1 base, 5 bases remained unmatched.